This T cell receptor beta chain was captured by sequencing in a study of breast tumors, draining lymph nodes, adjacent tissues. The table lists this clonotype with many counts. This CDR3 contains 14 residues. Deletions cut 0 bases from V and 7 bases from J, with 10 bases between. Germline V lookup: CDR1 MNHEY, CDR2 SVGAGI. MiXCR, run by TCRdb on the multiplex PCR reads, gives a single entry per CDR3 protein. The table lists about 47,000 distinct CDR3 sequences, around 23% of them singletons. This chain joins TRBV6-5 and TRBJ1-3; possible D gene TRBD1, 6 bases. The clonotype was recovered from a female donor with breast cancer. Some clones in this sample may be carry-over from other donors' samples. The specimen sequenced was breast tumor tissue. The DNA of the CDR3 is TGTGCCAGCAGTTACTCGAAGGGGGGTAACACCATATATTTT. Its protein product is CASSYSKGGNTIYF.